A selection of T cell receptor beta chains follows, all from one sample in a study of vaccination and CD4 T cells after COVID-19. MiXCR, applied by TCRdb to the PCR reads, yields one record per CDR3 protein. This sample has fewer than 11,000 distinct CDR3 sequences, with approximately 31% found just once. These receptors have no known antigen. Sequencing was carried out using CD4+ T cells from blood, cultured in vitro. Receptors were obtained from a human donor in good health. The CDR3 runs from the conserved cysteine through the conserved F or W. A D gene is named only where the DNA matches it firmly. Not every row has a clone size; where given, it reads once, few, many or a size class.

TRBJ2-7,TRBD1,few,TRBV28,CASSPGTGLTYEQYF,TGTGCCAGCAGTCCCGGGACAGGGCTTACCTACGAGCAGTACTTC
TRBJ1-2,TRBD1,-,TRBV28,CASSLGGTGAYTF,TGTGCCAGCAGTTTAGGGGGGACAGGAGCCTACACCTTC
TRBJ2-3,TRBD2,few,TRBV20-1,CSASALAGGGDTQYF,TGCAGTGCCAGTGCCCTAGCGGGAGGAGGAGATACGCAGTATTTT
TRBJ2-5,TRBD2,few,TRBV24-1,CATGKTSGARETQYF,TGTGCCACCGGGAAGACTAGCGGGGCGAGAGAGACCCAGTACTTC
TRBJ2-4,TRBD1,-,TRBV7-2,CASSLLGTGAIQYF,TGTGCCAGCAGCTTATTGGGGACAGGGGCCATTCAGTACTTC
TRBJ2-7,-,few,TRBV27,CASSFGGETYEQYF,TGTGCCAGCAGTTTCGGTGGGGAAACCTACGAGCAGTACTTC
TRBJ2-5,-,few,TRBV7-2,CASSYMEQGRGETQYF,TGTGCCAGCAGCTACATGGAACAGGGAAGGGGAGAGACCCAGTACTTC
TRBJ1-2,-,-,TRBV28,CASGATDYGYTF,TGTGCCAGCGGAGCGACGGACTATGGCTACACCTTC
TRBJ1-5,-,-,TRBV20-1,CSARAPGQPQHF,TGCAGTGCTAGGGCTCCAGGTCAGCCCCAGCATTTT
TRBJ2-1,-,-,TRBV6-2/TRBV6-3,CASAGLWNNEQFF,TGTGCCAGCGCGGGCCTCTGGAACAATGAGCAGTTCTTC
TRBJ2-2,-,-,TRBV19,CASIGRESNTGELFF,TGTGCCAGTATCGGGAGAGAATCGAACACCGGGGAGCTGTTTTTT
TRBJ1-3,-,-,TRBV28,CASSLNPLLGNTIYF,TGTGCCAGCAGTTTAAATCCCCTGTTGGGGAACACCATATATTTT
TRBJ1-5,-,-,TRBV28,CASSLADSGNQPQHF,TGTGCCAGCAGTTTAGCAGACAGTGGCAATCAGCCCCAGCATTTT
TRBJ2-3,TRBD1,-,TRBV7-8,CASSLTGADTQYF,TGTGCCAGCAGCTTAACAGGGGCAGATACGCAGTATTTT
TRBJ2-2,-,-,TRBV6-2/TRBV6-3,CASSYRDTGELFF,TGTGCCAGCAGTTACAGGGACACCGGGGAGCTGTTTTTT
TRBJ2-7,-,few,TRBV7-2,CASSLPSGTATYEQYF,TGTGCCAGCAGCTTACCCTCCGGCACAGCTACCTACGAGCAGTACTTC
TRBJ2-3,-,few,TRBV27,CASSLRQGGDTQYF,TGTGCCAGCAGTTTAAGACAAGGGGGAGATACGCAGTATTTT
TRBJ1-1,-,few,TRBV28,CASSFGRGGTEAFF,TGTGCCAGCAGTTTCGGTAGGGGAGGGACTGAAGCTTTCTTT
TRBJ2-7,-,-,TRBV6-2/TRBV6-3,CASSYPGTAYEQYF,TGTGCCAGCAGTTACCCAGGGACTGCCTACGAGCAGTACTTC
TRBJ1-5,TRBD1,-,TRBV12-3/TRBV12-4,CASSLMLTGGEGVNQPQHF,TGTGCCAGCAGTTTAATGCTGACAGGGGGCGAAGGTGTCAATCAGCCCCAGCATTTT
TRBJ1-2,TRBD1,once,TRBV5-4,CASSKINRDRVSNYGYTF,TGTGCCAGCAGCAAGATTAACCGGGACAGGGTTTCTAACTATGGCTACACCTTC
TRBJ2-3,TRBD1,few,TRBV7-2,CASSHAGTEGDTQYF,TGTGCCAGTAGCCACGCCGGGACAGAGGGAGATACGCAGTATTTT
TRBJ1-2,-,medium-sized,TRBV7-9,CASSPGEGYGYTF,TGTGCCAGCAGCCCGGGAGAGGGATATGGCTACACCTTC
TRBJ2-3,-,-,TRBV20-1,CSARDLGGHGTDTQYF,TGCAGTGCTAGAGATCTCGGGGGGCACGGCACAGATACGCAGTATTTT
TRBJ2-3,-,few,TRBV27,CASSFLDTDTQYF,TGTGCCAGCAGTTTCCTGGATACAGATACGCAGTATTTT
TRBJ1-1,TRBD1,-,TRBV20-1,CSARDRDRVTKEAFF,TGCAGTGCTAGAGACCGGGACAGGGTGACAAAAGAAGCTTTCTTT
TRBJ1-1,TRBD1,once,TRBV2,CASSADRWVTEAFF,TGTGCCAGCAGTGCGGACAGGTGGGTCACTGAAGCTTTCTTT
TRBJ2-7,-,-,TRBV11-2,CASIGGTISGDEQYF,TGTGCCAGCATCGGCGGGACAATTTCAGGGGACGAGCAGTACTTC
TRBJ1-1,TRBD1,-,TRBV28,CASRAGQGDGTEAFF,TGTGCCAGCAGGGCGGGACAGGGTGATGGCACTGAAGCTTTCTTT